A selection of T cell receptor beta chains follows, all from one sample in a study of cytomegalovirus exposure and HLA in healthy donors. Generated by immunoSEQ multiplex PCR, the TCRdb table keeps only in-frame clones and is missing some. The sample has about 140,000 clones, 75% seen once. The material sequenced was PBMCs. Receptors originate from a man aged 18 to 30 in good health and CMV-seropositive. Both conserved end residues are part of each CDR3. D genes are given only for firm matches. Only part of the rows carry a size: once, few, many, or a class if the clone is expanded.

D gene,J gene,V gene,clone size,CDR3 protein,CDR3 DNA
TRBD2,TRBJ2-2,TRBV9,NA,CASAFGSFGEGGELFF,TGTGCCAGCGCCTTTGGGTCCTTCGGGGAGGGCGGGGAGCTGTTTTTT
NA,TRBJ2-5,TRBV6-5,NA,CASSYSPGVETQYF,TGTGCCAGCAGTTACTCACCGGGAGTAGAGACCCAGTACTTC
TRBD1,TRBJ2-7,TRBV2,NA,CASSTGQGGYEQYF,TGTGCCAGCAGCACTGGACAGGGGGGATACGAGCAGTACTTC
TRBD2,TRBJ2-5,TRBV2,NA,CASSEYVAGDQYF,TGTGCCAGCAGTGAATATGTGGCGGGAGACCAGTACTTC
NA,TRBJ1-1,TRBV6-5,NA,CASSKTGMNTEAFF,TGTGCCAGCAGTAAGACAGGCATGAACACTGAAGCTTTCTTT
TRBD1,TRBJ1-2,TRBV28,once,CASSRPGQRVSNYGYTF,TGTGCCAGCAGCCGTCCGGGACAGAGGGTATCTAACTATGGCTACACCTTC
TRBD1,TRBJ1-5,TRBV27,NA,CASSPRQGNNQPQHF,TGTGCCAGCAGTCCCCGACAGGGAAACAATCAACCCCAGCATTTT
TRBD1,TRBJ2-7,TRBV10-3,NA,CAISGGQGYEQYF,TGTGCCATCAGTGGAGGACAGGGGTACGAGCAGTACTTC
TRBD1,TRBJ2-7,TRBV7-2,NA,CASSSTGGAIYEQYF,TGTGCCAGCAGCTCAACAGGGGGCGCGATCTACGAGCAGTACTTC
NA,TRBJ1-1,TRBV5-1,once,CASSLGGDTEAFF,TGCGCCAGCAGCTTAGGAGGTGACACTGAAGCTTTCTTT
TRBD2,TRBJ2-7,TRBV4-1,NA,CASSQGPGTSGRVPHEQYF,TGCGCCAGCAGCCAGGGTCCCGGGACTAGCGGGAGGGTGCCCCACGAGCAGTACTTC
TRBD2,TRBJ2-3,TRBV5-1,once,CASSLYGTKILSTDTQYF,TGCGCCAGCAGCTTGTATGGGACTAAGATCCTAAGCACAGATACGCAGTATTTT
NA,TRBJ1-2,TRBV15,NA,CATSSLGGAGYTF,TGTGCCACCAGCTCTCTTGGCGGGGCGGGCTACACCTTC
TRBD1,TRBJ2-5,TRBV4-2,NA,CASSQETGGRETQYF,TGTGCCAGCAGCCAAGAGACAGGGGGGAGGGAGACCCAGTACTTC
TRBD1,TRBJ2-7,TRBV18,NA,CASSPPGTGGGEQYF,TGTGCCAGCTCACCACCAGGAACAGGGGGCGGCGAGCAGTACTTC
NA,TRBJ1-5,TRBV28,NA,CASRAGIQPQHF,TGTGCCAGCAGGGCAGGAATACAGCCCCAGCATTTT
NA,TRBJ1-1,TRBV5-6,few,CASSYSDSEAFF,TGTGCCAGCAGCTATTCAGACAGTGAAGCTTTCTTT
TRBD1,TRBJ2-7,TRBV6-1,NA,CASGDRGFWQYF,TGTGCCAGCGGTGACAGGGGGTTTTGGCAGTACTTC
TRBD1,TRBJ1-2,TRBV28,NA,CASSAGTGVVANYGYTF,TGTGCCAGCAGCGCCGGGACAGGGGTTGTGGCTAACTATGGCTACACCTTC
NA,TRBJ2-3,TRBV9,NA,CASSVASHMEMYF,TGTGCCAGCAGCGTAGCTTCTCACATGGAGATGTATTTT
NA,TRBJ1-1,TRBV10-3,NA,CAIRSSNTEAFF,TGTGCCATCAGATCATCGAACACTGAAGCTTTCTTT
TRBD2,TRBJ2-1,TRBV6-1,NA,CASSGLAGGYNEQFF,TGTGCCAGCAGTGGGTTAGCGGGAGGCTACAATGAGCAGTTCTTC
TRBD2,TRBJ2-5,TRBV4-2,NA,CASSQALAGRQETQYF,TGTGCCAGCAGCCAAGCCCTAGCGGGAAGGCAAGAGACCCAGTACTTC
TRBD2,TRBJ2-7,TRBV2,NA,CASSEKVVAGVFYEQYF,TGTGCCAGCAGTGAAAAGGTAGTAGCGGGAGTTTTCTACGAGCAGTACTTC
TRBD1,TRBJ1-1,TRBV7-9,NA,CSSSTNRGPTVAEAFF,TGTTCCAGCAGCACGAACAGGGGACCCACCGTCGCTGAAGCTTTCTTT
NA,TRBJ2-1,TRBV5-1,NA,CASSLIAEPRWNEQFF,TGCGCCAGCAGCTTGATAGCGGAACCCCGGTGGAATGAGCAGTTCTTC
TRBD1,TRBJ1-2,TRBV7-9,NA,CASSPTGAAYGYTF,TGTGCCAGCAGCCCGACAGGGGCGGCCTATGGCTACACCTTC
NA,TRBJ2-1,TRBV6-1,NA,CASRAPNYNEQFF,TGTGCCAGCAGAGCCCCTAACTACAATGAGCAGTTCTTC
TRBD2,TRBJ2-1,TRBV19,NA,CASIDASGEDNEQFF,TGTGCCAGCATCGACGCTAGCGGGGAAGACAATGAGCAGTTCTTC
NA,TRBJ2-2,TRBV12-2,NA,CASRASGRTGELFF,TGTGCAAGTCGCGCTAGCGGACGCACCGGGGAGCTGTTTTTT
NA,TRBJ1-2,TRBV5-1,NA,CASSLVAGKKGYTF,TGCGCCAGCAGCTTGGTCGCGGGGAAAAAAGGCTACACCTTC
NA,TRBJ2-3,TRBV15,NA,CATSRADTQYF,TGTGCCACCAGCAGAGCGGATACGCAGTATTTT
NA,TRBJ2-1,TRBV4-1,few,CASSQVGYNEQFF,TGCGCCAGCAGCCAAGTCGGTTACAATGAGCAGTTCTTC
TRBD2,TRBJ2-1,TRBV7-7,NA,CASSLSSGALYNEQFF,TGTGCCAGCAGTCTCTCTAGCGGCGCCCTCTACAATGAGCAGTTCTTC
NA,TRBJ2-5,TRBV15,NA,CATSRDPRQERGETQYF,TGTGCCACCAGCAGAGATCCGCGACAGGAGAGGGGAGAGACCCAGTACTTC
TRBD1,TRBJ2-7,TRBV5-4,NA,CASSSTGNPYEQYF,TGTGCCAGCAGCTCGACAGGGAACCCCTACGAGCAGTACTTC
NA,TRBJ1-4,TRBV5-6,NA,CASSLSFRNNEKLFF,TGTGCCAGCAGCTTGTCGTTCAGGAATAATGAAAAACTGTTTTTT
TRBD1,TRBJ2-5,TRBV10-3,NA,CATGLEPGQGPETQYF,TGTGCCACAGGACTTGAACCGGGACAGGGGCCGGAGACCCAGTACTTC
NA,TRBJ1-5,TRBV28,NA,CASLRLMVSNQPQHF,TGTGCCAGCCTGAGATTGATGGTTAGCAATCAGCCCCAGCATTTT
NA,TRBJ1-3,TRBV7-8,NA,CASSPVAGAGNTIYF,TGTGCCAGCAGCCCGGTGGCGGGGGCTGGAAACACCATATATTTT
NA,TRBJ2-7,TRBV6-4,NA,CASSDPLIYPSPNF,TGTGCCAGCAGTGACCCCCTCATCTACCCTTCTCCAAACTTC
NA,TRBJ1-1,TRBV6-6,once,CASRLRRVASEAFF,TGTGCCAGCAGGTTACGTAGGGTAGCGTCTGAAGCTTTCTTT
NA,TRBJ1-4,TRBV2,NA,CASSESGGGEKLFF,TGTGCCAGCAGTGAATCGGGGGGGGGTGAAAAACTGTTTTTT
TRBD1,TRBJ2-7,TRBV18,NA,CASSETGLSYEQYF,TGTGCCAGCTCAGAGACAGGGCTCTCCTACGAGCAGTACTTC